The sequence of this TCR beta chain was determined in a study of memory CD4+ T cells and cytomegalovirus serostatus. Study-wide context: Healthy Belgian adult donors included fewer than 10 CMV-positive and some 24 CMV-negative people. Findings and limits, study-wide: The CMV-associated TCR signature appears largely within the CD4+ memory repertoire.

A note on this clone: Its specificity is unknown.

Germline lookup yields CDR1 GTSNPN and CDR2 SVGIG (reference sequence). There are 12 residues in the CDR3. V shed 4 bases and J shed 7 bases, with 13 bases lying between them. Clones were read by immunoSEQ multiplex PCR, and TCRdb kept only the in-frame ones, dropping some. The sample shows 56,000 or so clones, around three quarters of them seen only once. The sort gate was single viable CD3+CD4+CD8-CD45RO+ cells for memory CD4+ T cells. Donors' CMV status reflects serum IgG against pp150, pp28, p38, p52. Sequencing was done on a sample of memory CD4+ T cells from blood. The receptor comes from an adult in good health and CMV-seronegative. Some clones in this sample may be carry-over from other donors' samples. The chain employs TRBV30 and TRBJ1-1; D gene unclear. The CDR3, as DNA: TGTGCCTGGACTCGAGCCCGGAGTGAAGCTTTCTTT. It is translated as CAWTRARSEAFF.